Each of the 4 T cell receptor beta chains below was sequenced from the same sample in a study of shared clonotypes between healthy human individuals. Sequencing used immunoSEQ multiplex PCR; TCRdb keeps in-frame clones, though not all of them. Among around 1.6 million clones listed, around 98% were seen once. Sequencing input: naive CD4+ T cells sorted from blood. The sample's subset: CD45RA+ positively selected. The receptors derive from a man in his thirties or forties in good health.

The V and J genes are TRBV6-1 and TRBJ1-5; D is ambiguous. V was shortened by 0 bases and J by 3 bases, with 9 bases between the two germline ends. Germline V CDR1 and CDR2: MNHNS, SASEGT. This CDR3 is built from 15 residues. CDR3 in amino acids: CASSEAAGYNQPQHF. The CDR3 region has the DNA TGTGCCAGCAGTGAAGCAGCCGGATACAATCAGCCCCAGCATTTT.

The rearrangement joins TRBV7-9 to TRBJ1-4; D remains unclear. Germline V gene data show CDR1 as SEHNR and CDR2 as FQNEAQ (reference sequence). Trimming left V 4 bases short and J 4 bases short, with 13 bases between. The CDR3 has 15 amino acids. The CDR3 DNA is TGTGCCAGCAGCTCCCGAGGGTGGAGTAATGAAAAACTGTTTTTT. Translated: CASSSRGWSNEKLFF.

The rearrangement uses TRBV19 and TRBJ2-2; D call uncertain. Per germline, CDR1 LNHDA and CDR2 SQIVND (reference sequence). Trimming took 3 bases from V and 5 from J, leaving 13 bases between them. The CDR3 consists of 15 residues. The CDR3 nucleotides read TGTGCCAGTAGTATCAGGCACCCGGAGACCGGGGAGCTGTTTTTT. It encodes CASSIRHPETGELFF.

This chain joins TRBV6-6 and TRBJ2-2; D not certain. This CDR3 is 16 amino acids long. Trimming cost V 2 bases and J 6 bases, with 16 bases left between them. Per the germline V gene, CDR1 is MNHNY and CDR2 is SVGAGI (reference sequence). CDR3 sequence reads: CASSYGGLHVSGELFF. The CDR3, as DNA: TGTGCCAGCAGTTACGGTGGGTTGCACGTGTCCGGGGAGCTGTTTTTT.